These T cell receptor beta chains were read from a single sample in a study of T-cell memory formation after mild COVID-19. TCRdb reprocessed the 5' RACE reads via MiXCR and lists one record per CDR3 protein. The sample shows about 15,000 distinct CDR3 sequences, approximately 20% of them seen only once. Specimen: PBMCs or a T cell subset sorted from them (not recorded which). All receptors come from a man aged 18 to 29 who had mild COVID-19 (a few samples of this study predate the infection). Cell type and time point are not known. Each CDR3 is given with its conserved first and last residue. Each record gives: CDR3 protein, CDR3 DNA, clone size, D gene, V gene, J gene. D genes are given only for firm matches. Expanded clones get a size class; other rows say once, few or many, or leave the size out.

CDR3 protein: CASRYDIDEQFF; CDR3 DNA: TGTGCCAGCAGATACGACATCGATGAGCAGTTCTTC; clone size: .; D gene: .; V gene: TRBV7-2; J gene: TRBJ2-1
CDR3 protein: CASSYSFPGGTDTQYF; CDR3 DNA: TGTGCCAGCAGTTACTCGTTCCCGGGTGGCACAGATACGCAGTATTTT; clone size: many; D gene: .; V gene: TRBV6-5; J gene: TRBJ2-3
CDR3 protein: CASSLGAVSGETQYF; CDR3 DNA: TGTGCCAGCAGTTTAGGGGCTGTGAGCGGAGAGACCCAGTACTTC; clone size: medium-sized; D gene: .; V gene: TRBV28; J gene: TRBJ2-5
CDR3 protein: CASSFGEGQPQHF; CDR3 DNA: TGTGCCAGCAGCTTTGGAGAGGGGCAGCCCCAGCATTTT; clone size: .; D gene: .; V gene: TRBV11-3; J gene: TRBJ1-5
CDR3 protein: CASSHGGISETQYF; CDR3 DNA: TGCGCCAGCAGCCACGGCGGGATATCAGAGACCCAGTACTTC; clone size: many; D gene: .; V gene: TRBV4-3; J gene: TRBJ2-5
CDR3 protein: CASSDSAGGPDTQYF; CDR3 DNA: TGTGCCAGCAGTGACTCAGCGGGGGGGCCAGATACGCAGTATTTT; clone size: .; D gene: TRBD2; V gene: TRBV6-4; J gene: TRBJ2-3
CDR3 protein: CASSFLAGDNEQFF; CDR3 DNA: TGCGCCAGCAGCTTCTTAGCGGGGGACAATGAGCAGTTCTTC; clone size: many; D gene: TRBD2; V gene: TRBV5-1; J gene: TRBJ2-1
CDR3 protein: CASSLFDRAQETQYF; CDR3 DNA: TGTGCCAGCAGCTTGTTTGACAGGGCCCAAGAGACCCAGTACTTC; clone size: .; D gene: TRBD1; V gene: TRBV5-6; J gene: TRBJ2-5
CDR3 protein: CASSQDSPDRQGPGNRTEAFF; CDR3 DNA: TGCGCCAGCAGCCAAGACTCCCCCGATCGACAGGGCCCTGGAAATCGGACTGAAGCTTTCTTT; clone size: many; D gene: TRBD1; V gene: TRBV4-3; J gene: TRBJ1-1
CDR3 protein: CASSLTPGMGADTQYF; CDR3 DNA: TGTGCCAGCAGTTTAACCCCAGGGATGGGTGCAGATACGCAGTATTTT; clone size: .; D gene: .; V gene: TRBV27; J gene: TRBJ2-3
CDR3 protein: CSARVRPNTGELFF; CDR3 DNA: TGCAGTGCCCGGGTGAGACCGAACACCGGGGAGCTGTTTTTT; clone size: .; D gene: .; V gene: TRBV20-1; J gene: TRBJ2-2
CDR3 protein: CASSYVVDFWQGAGEQYF; CDR3 DNA: TGTGCCAGCAGTTACGTTGTTGATTTTTGGCAGGGGGCTGGCGAGCAGTACTTC; clone size: many; D gene: TRBD1; V gene: TRBV6-5; J gene: TRBJ2-7
CDR3 protein: CASSLALGIGNTIYF; CDR3 DNA: TGTGCCAGCAGCTTAGCGTTAGGGATCGGAAACACCATATATTTT; clone size: .; D gene: .; V gene: TRBV7-8; J gene: TRBJ1-3
CDR3 protein: CASSLSWGGHNEQFF; CDR3 DNA: TGTGCCAGCAGCTTATCGTGGGGGGGCCACAATGAGCAGTTCTTC; clone size: once; D gene: .; V gene: TRBV7-7; J gene: TRBJ2-1
CDR3 protein: CASSLHGGGASTDTQYF; CDR3 DNA: TGTGCCAGCAGCCTACACGGCGGGGGAGCTAGCACAGATACGCAGTATTTT; clone size: .; D gene: TRBD2; V gene: TRBV7-6; J gene: TRBJ2-3
CDR3 protein: CASSLALGAGNTDTQYF; CDR3 DNA: TGTGCCAGCAGCTTGGCCTTGGGGGCAGGGAACACAGATACGCAGTATTTT; clone size: .; D gene: .; V gene: TRBV5-5; J gene: TRBJ2-3
CDR3 protein: CASTQNGPLGYTF; CDR3 DNA: TGTGCCAGCACCCAGAACGGGCCGCTTGGCTACACCTTC; clone size: .; D gene: .; V gene: TRBV28; J gene: TRBJ1-2
CDR3 protein: CASSGGTSGFQETQYF; CDR3 DNA: TGTGCCAGCAGCGGTGGGACTAGCGGGTTCCAAGAGACCCAGTACTTC; clone size: few; D gene: TRBD2; V gene: TRBV3-1; J gene: TRBJ2-5
CDR3 protein: CASSLWGRRMESPLHF; CDR3 DNA: TGTGCCAGCAGTTTATGGGGTAGAAGGATGGAGTCACCCCTCCACTTT; clone size: many; D gene: .; V gene: TRBV28; J gene: TRBJ1-6
CDR3 protein: CASSGTGPQETQYF; CDR3 DNA: TGTGCCAGCAGCGGGACAGGGCCCCAAGAGACCCAGTACTTC; clone size: .; D gene: TRBD1; V gene: TRBV28; J gene: TRBJ2-5
CDR3 protein: CASSYYFGGVSYNEQFF; CDR3 DNA: TGTGCCAGCAGTTACTATTTCGGGGGGGTGTCCTACAATGAGCAGTTCTTC; clone size: medium-sized; D gene: TRBD2; V gene: TRBV6-6; J gene: TRBJ2-1
CDR3 protein: CSARPLDRGLVEQYF; CDR3 DNA: TGCAGTGCTAGACCCCTAGACAGGGGGCTAGTCGAGCAGTACTTC; clone size: few; D gene: TRBD1; V gene: TRBV20-1; J gene: TRBJ2-7
CDR3 protein: CASSLGLMRRVDFF; CDR3 DNA: TGTGCCAGCAGCTTAGGCCTAATGAGGAGGGTCGATTTCTTT; clone size: medium-sized; D gene: .; V gene: TRBV13; J gene: TRBJ1-1
CDR3 protein: CASSQGRDLSYEQYF; CDR3 DNA: TGCGCCAGCAGCCAAGGACGGGACCTCTCCTACGAGCAGTACTTC; clone size: once; D gene: .; V gene: TRBV4-3; J gene: TRBJ2-7
CDR3 protein: CASARGTSDEQFF; CDR3 DNA: TGTGCCAGCGCTCGCGGGACTAGCGATGAGCAGTTCTTC; clone size: .; D gene: TRBD2; V gene: TRBV5-4; J gene: TRBJ2-1
CDR3 protein: CASSQGGRQPQHF; CDR3 DNA: TGTGCCAGCAGCCAAGGGGGCCGTCAGCCCCAGCATTTT; clone size: many; D gene: .; V gene: TRBV3-1; J gene: TRBJ1-5
CDR3 protein: CASSYSPLVTEQFF; CDR3 DNA: TGTGCCAGCAGTTACTCGCCCCTAGTTACTGAGCAGTTCTTC; clone size: many; D gene: .; V gene: TRBV6-2/TRBV6-3; J gene: TRBJ2-1
CDR3 protein: CASSFGLAGGNEQFF; CDR3 DNA: TGTGCCAGCAGTTTCGGACTAGCGGGTGGGAATGAGCAGTTCTTC; clone size: many; D gene: TRBD2; V gene: TRBV7-2; J gene: TRBJ2-1
CDR3 protein: CASIKGDRSTYTEAFF; CDR3 DNA: TGTGCCAGCATCAAAGGGGACAGATCGACTTACACTGAAGCTTTCTTT; clone size: many; D gene: TRBD1; V gene: TRBV12-3/TRBV12-4; J gene: TRBJ1-1
CDR3 protein: CASSFDTYNEQFF; CDR3 DNA: TGTGCCAGCAGTTTCGATACCTACAATGAGCAGTTCTTC; clone size: many; D gene: .; V gene: TRBV28; J gene: TRBJ2-1
CDR3 protein: CASSAFSTEKNTEAFF; CDR3 DNA: TGTGCCAGCAGTGCCTTTTCGACAGAAAAGAACACTGAAGCTTTCTTT; clone size: .; D gene: .; V gene: TRBV2; J gene: TRBJ1-1
CDR3 protein: CASSQGFERPNEPQHF; CDR3 DNA: TGTGCCAGCAGCCAGGGGTTTGAGAGACCAAATGAGCCCCAGCATTTT; clone size: .; D gene: .; V gene: TRBV3-1; J gene: TRBJ1-5
CDR3 protein: CASSQDTSAGELFF; CDR3 DNA: TGTGCCAGCAGCCAAGACACTAGCGCCGGGGAGCTGTTTTTT; clone size: few; D gene: TRBD2; V gene: TRBV3-1; J gene: TRBJ2-2
CDR3 protein: CASSQGTGGMSPEAFF; CDR3 DNA: TGTGCCAGCAGTCAAGGGACAGGGGGTATGAGTCCTGAAGCTTTCTTT; clone size: many; D gene: TRBD1; V gene: TRBV12-3/TRBV12-4; J gene: TRBJ1-1
CDR3 protein: CASSLVRDRSSYNSPLHF; CDR3 DNA: TGTGCCAGCAGCTTAGTTCGGGACAGGAGCTCCTATAATTCACCCCTCCACTTT; clone size: .; D gene: TRBD1; V gene: TRBV7-2; J gene: TRBJ1-6
CDR3 protein: CASSVEASGGPTDTQYF; CDR3 DNA: TGTGCCAGCAGCGTAGAAGCTAGCGGGGGCCCCACAGATACGCAGTATTTT; clone size: many; D gene: TRBD2; V gene: TRBV9; J gene: TRBJ2-3
CDR3 protein: CASSPEGGLDYGYTF; CDR3 DNA: TGTGCCAGCTCACCGGAGGGTGGGTTGGACTATGGCTACACCTTC; clone size: .; D gene: .; V gene: TRBV18; J gene: TRBJ1-2
CDR3 protein: CASSRGQGSEQYF; CDR3 DNA: TGTGCCAGCAGTAGGGGACAGGGCTCCGAGCAGTACTTC; clone size: .; D gene: TRBD1; V gene: TRBV6-5; J gene: TRBJ2-7
CDR3 protein: CASSTSQGSEQFF; CDR3 DNA: TGTGCCAGCAGCACCTCCCAGGGGAGTGAGCAGTTCTTC; clone size: .; D gene: .; V gene: TRBV7-6; J gene: TRBJ2-1
CDR3 protein: CASSSQRGGIQYF; CDR3 DNA: TGTGCCAGCAGCTCACAAAGGGGGGGCATTCAGTACTTC; clone size: many; D gene: .; V gene: TRBV7-9; J gene: TRBJ2-4
CDR3 protein: CASSVLGNTGELFF; CDR3 DNA: TGTGCCAGCAGTGTTCTAGGGAACACCGGGGAGCTGTTTTTT; clone size: many; D gene: .; V gene: TRBV2; J gene: TRBJ2-2
CDR3 protein: CASSGGVSYEQYF; CDR3 DNA: TGTGCCAGCAGCGGAGGGGTCTCTTACGAGCAGTACTTC; clone size: few; D gene: .; V gene: TRBV2; J gene: TRBJ2-7
CDR3 protein: CAWSVGLAGGETQYF; CDR3 DNA: TGTGCCTGGAGTGTTGGACTAGCGGGGGGGGAGACCCAGTACTTC; clone size: many; D gene: TRBD2; V gene: TRBV30; J gene: TRBJ2-5
CDR3 protein: CASSLIPQGDYTF; CDR3 DNA: TGCGCCAGCAGCTTGATCCCCCAGGGCGACTACACCTTC; clone size: .; D gene: .; V gene: TRBV5-1; J gene: TRBJ1-2
CDR3 protein: CASSLGLRGAADTQYF; CDR3 DNA: TGTGCCAGCAGTTTAGGCCTTCGGGGGGCGGCAGATACGCAGTATTTT; clone size: medium-sized; D gene: .; V gene: TRBV27; J gene: TRBJ2-3
CDR3 protein: CASSHLPGQTNTGELFF; CDR3 DNA: TGTGCCAGCAGCCACCTACCCGGGCAGACGAACACCGGGGAGCTGTTTTTT; clone size: many; D gene: .; V gene: TRBV7-3; J gene: TRBJ2-2
CDR3 protein: CASSQERGGYDEQFF; CDR3 DNA: TGCGCCAGCAGCCAAGAACGCGGGGGGTATGATGAGCAGTTCTTC; clone size: few; D gene: TRBD2; V gene: TRBV4-1; J gene: TRBJ2-1
CDR3 protein: CSAGQTYEQYF; CDR3 DNA: TGCAGCGCAGGACAGACTTACGAGCAGTACTTC; clone size: many; D gene: .; V gene: TRBV29-1; J gene: TRBJ2-7
CDR3 protein: CASSAHTGTGGGGQFF; CDR3 DNA: TGTGCCAGCAGCGCACACACCGGGACGGGCGGGGGAGGGCAGTTCTTC; clone size: .; D gene: TRBD2; V gene: TRBV7-2; J gene: TRBJ2-1
CDR3 protein: CASSTQRGSPGELFF; CDR3 DNA: TGTGCCAGCAGTACCCAGCGGGGGAGCCCCGGGGAGCTGTTTTTT; clone size: many; D gene: TRBD2; V gene: TRBV28; J gene: TRBJ2-2
CDR3 protein: CASTTGGGETQYF; CDR3 DNA: TGTGCCAGCACCACGGGGGGAGGCGAGACCCAGTACTTC; clone size: .; D gene: TRBD2; V gene: TRBV2; J gene: TRBJ2-5
CDR3 protein: CASSPAQYGYTF; CDR3 DNA: TGTGCCAGCTCACCAGCACAGTACGGCTACACCTTC; clone size: many; D gene: .; V gene: TRBV18; J gene: TRBJ1-2
CDR3 protein: CASSQNLLTGVDTQYF; CDR3 DNA: TGCGCCAGCAGCCAAAACCTTTTGACTGGGGTAGATACGCAGTATTTT; clone size: .; D gene: .; V gene: TRBV4-1; J gene: TRBJ2-3
CDR3 protein: CASSLQGAWSNEQFF; CDR3 DNA: TGTGCCAGCAGCCTACAGGGGGCTTGGAGCAATGAGCAGTTCTTC; clone size: .; D gene: TRBD1; V gene: TRBV9; J gene: TRBJ2-1
CDR3 protein: CASSQDLQRGITYGYTF; CDR3 DNA: TGTGCCAGCAGCCAAGATTTACAGCGAGGAATTACCTATGGCTACACCTTC; clone size: .; D gene: .; V gene: TRBV3-1; J gene: TRBJ1-2
CDR3 protein: CASSLSEGPLHF; CDR3 DNA: TGTGCCAGCAGCTTATCCGAGGGTCCCCTCCACTTT; clone size: many; D gene: .; V gene: TRBV7-2; J gene: TRBJ1-6
CDR3 protein: CASRSLQGNQPQHF; CDR3 DNA: TGTGCCAGCAGATCACTACAGGGCAATCAGCCCCAGCATTTT; clone size: hyperexpanded; D gene: .; V gene: TRBV6-2/TRBV6-3; J gene: TRBJ1-5